The 8 T cell receptor beta chains reported below all come from one sample, sequenced in a study of blood T cell repertoires in COVID-19. TCRdb's table, derived via immunoSEQ multiplex PCR, lists solely in-frame clones and lacks some. The sample comprises 100,000 to 150,000 clones, about 83% of which are singletons, and about 9.9% rests with the top ten. The sequenced sample was peripheral blood. These receptors were taken from a man between 40 and 49 years old with active or convalescent COVID-19.

This sequence joins TRBV6-5 and TRBJ1-5, with D perhaps TRBD1 (6 bases). The CDR3 has 15 amino acids. CDR1 and CDR2 (germline): MNHEY, SVGAGI. The germline V and J ends were trimmed by 1 base and 2 bases, with 9 bases remaining between them. The DNA of the CDR3 is TGTGCCAGCAGTTACTTGACAGGACGCAATCAGCCCCAGCATTTT. It translates to CASSYLTGRNQPQHF.

DNA for the CDR3: TGTGCCTGGAGTGTCGGGGACCAAGAGACCCAGTACTTC. This codes for CAWSVGDQETQYF. The gene calls are TRBV30 and TRBJ2-5; D possibly corresponds to TRBD2 (5 bases). The CDR3 consists of 13 residues. Germline CDR1 GTSNPN, CDR2 SVGIG (reference sequence). Trimming took 0 bases from V and 0 from J, leaving 5 bases between them.

J is TRBJ1-2 and V is TRBV12-3 or TRBV12-4; D uncertain. Deletions cut 5 bases from V and 4 bases from J, with 11 bases between. CDR3 size: 13 residues. CDR3 coding DNA: TGTGCCAGCAGTCCCCCGGGAGGCTATGGCTACACCTTC. It is translated as CASSPPGGYGYTF.

The rearrangement links TRBV2 to TRBJ1-5; 10 bases align to TRBD1. V shed 6 bases and J 6 bases; nucleotides not matched to a gene: 11. Germline values: CDR1 SNHLY, CDR2 FYNNEI. This CDR3 is 16 amino acids long. CDR3 bases: TGTGCCAGCAGGCCCGGTGACAGGGGGCGAGGTCAGCCCCAGCATTTT. Translating gives CASRPGDRGRGQPQHF.

V is TRBV7-2 and J is TRBJ2-7; 10 bases are shared with TRBD2. CDR1 is SGHTA and CDR2 is FQGNSA in the germline V gene. CDR3 length: 17 residues. The trim removed 0 bases at V and 4 bases at J, leaving 9 bases unmatched. CDR3 nucleotides: TGTGCCAGCAGCTTAGCCCGGACAGCGGGGGGGGGATACGAGCAGTACTTC. Residues: CASSLARTAGGGYEQYF.

CDR3 region: CASSHKAGSTDTQYF. CDR3 DNA: TGCGCCAGCAGCCATAAGGCGGGAAGCACAGATACGCAGTATTTT. V usage is TRBV5-1 and J usage is TRBJ2-3; tentatively, D is TRBD2 (6 bases). Germline lookup yields CDR1 SGHRS and CDR2 YFSETQ. V was clipped by 4 bases and J by 0 bases, with 12 bases between them. This CDR3 region has 15 residues.

This chain joins TRBV18 and TRBJ1-1; D uncertain. The CDR3 has 16 amino acids. From germline, CDR1 is KGHSH and CDR2 LQKENI. V lost 0 bases, J lost 5 bases, and 16 bases lay in between. The CDR3 region is CASSPPDSGQRTEAFF. In DNA, the CDR3 is TGTGCCAGCTCACCACCTGATTCGGGTCAGAGAACTGAAGCTTTCTTT.

The count of this clone is one. The chain couples TRBV5-1 to TRBJ1-1; no definite D call. Trimming removed 1 base from V and 1 base from J, with 8 bases in between. Germline CDR1 SGHRS, CDR2 YFSETQ. The CDR3 contains 14 residues. The DNA for the CDR3 is TGCGCCAGCAGCTTGACGGCAGGGAACACTGAAGCTTTCTTT. Translating gives CASSLTAGNTEAFF.